A single sample gave rise to the 31 T cell receptor beta chains below, sequenced in a study of CD8 T cells in ankylosing spondylitis. These receptors are not linked to any known antigen. TCRdb independently ran MiXCR on the 5' RACE reads; one entry per CDR3 protein. The sample has some 840,000 distinct CDR3 sequences, approximately 12% seen once. Broader study findings: Seemingly characteristic of ankylosing spondylitis blood was a TCR beta motif consisting of several highly homologous variants.

Sequencing used blood, either unsorted or a sorted T cell fraction (not recorded which). These receptors were collected from a male donor with ankylosing spondylitis.

This clonotype was picked up many times. CDR3 sequence (DNA): TGTGCCAGCAGCTTAGGGTCGGAGCAAGAGACCCAGTACTTC. Encoded protein: CASSLGSEQETQYF. The rearrangement links TRBV7-8 to TRBJ2-5; D gene unclear. CDR1 SGHVS and CDR2 FQNEAQ come from the germline V gene. CDR3 length: 14 amino acids. V was pared by 1 base and J by 2 bases, with 8 bases between.

There are many counts of this clonotype. V usage is TRBV20-1 and J usage is TRBJ2-5, with D possibly matching TRBD2 (6 bases). Trimming cost V 6 bases and J 7 bases, with 15 bases left between them. CDR3 length: 12 amino acids. Germline V gives CDR1 DFQATT, CDR2 SNEGSKA (reference sequence). This CDR3 is CSARSVEGTQYF. CDR3 nucleotides: TGCAGTGCAAGATCTGTGGAGGGGACCCAGTACTTC.

This clonotype has a handful of counts. The chain recombines TRBV21-1 with TRBJ1-2. TRBV21-1 is a documented pseudogene. This CDR3 has 13 amino acids. The CDR3, as DNA: TGTGCCAGCAGCAAGCTCTCGACTTATGGCTACACCTTC. Residues: CASSKLSTYGYTF.

There are many counts of this clonotype. The chain recombines TRBV4-3 with TRBJ1-4; 10 nucleotides match TRBD1. CDR3 length: 17 residues. Looked up from germline, CDR1 is LGHNA and CDR2 is YSLEER. Trimming cost V 3 bases and J 4 bases; bases outside gene matches: 8. The CDR3 spells CASSQGTGDYSNEKLFF. The CDR3 DNA reads as TGCGCCAGCAGCCAGGGGACAGGGGATTATAGTAATGAAAAACTGTTTTTT.

For the CDR3, the DNA is TGCGCCAGCAGCTTGGTCACCGGGAACTACGAGCAGTACTTC. The encoded protein is CASSLVTGNYEQYF. V gene TRBV5-1 combines with J gene TRBJ2-7; TRBD2 might be the D (5 bases). CDR1 and CDR2 from the germline V gene are SGHRS and YFSETQ. The CDR3 is made up of 14 amino acids. V lost 0 bases, J lost 3 bases, and 10 bases lay in between. The full variable domain, with the rest looked up from reference TRBV5-1 and TRBJ2-7, is KAGVTQTPRYLIKTRGQQVTLSCSPISGHRSVSWYQQTPGQGLQFLFEYFSETQRNKGNFPGRFSGRQFSNSRSEMNVSTLELGDSALYLCASSLVTGNYEQYFGPGTRLTVT.

The gene calls are TRBV28 and TRBJ1-5; D is ambiguous. Trimming took 0 bases from V and 10 from J, leaving 13 bases between them. In germline, CDR1 is MDHEN, CDR2 SYDVKM. This CDR3 region has 14 residues. The CDR3 here is CASSLWQILNPQHF. As DNA, the CDR3 is TGTGCCAGCAGTTTATGGCAGATCCTAAATCCCCAGCATTTT.

This clonotype occurred a few times. The rearrangement joins TRBV27 to TRBJ1-5; D is possibly TRBD1 (6 bases). The CDR3 runs 15 residues. Germline CDR1 MNHEY, CDR2 SMNVEV (reference sequence). With 5 bases removed from V and 6 bases from J, the gap between germline ends came to 17 bases. The CDR3 region is CASSANRVVRQPQHF. As DNA, the CDR3 is TGTGCCAGCAGTGCCAACAGGGTTGTACGTCAGCCCCAGCATTTT.

Ten or more counts support this clonotype. This chain joins TRBV20-1 and TRBJ2-1, with TRBD1 identical over 7 bases. The CDR3 contains 14 residues. The germline gives CDR1 DFQATT, CDR2 SNEGSKA (reference sequence). Here the CDR3 DNA reads TGCAGCTCCCACAGGGGCAGAAGAAACAATGAGCAGTTCTTC. Its protein is CSSHRGRRNNEQFF.

This clonotype was detected a few times. The chain is built from TRBV20-1 and TRBJ2-3; 7 nucleotides align to TRBD2. Germline CDR1 is DFQATT and CDR2 is SNEGSKA (reference sequence). The trim removed 6 bases at V and 2 bases at J, leaving 14 bases unmatched. CDR3 size: 16 residues. CDR3 bases: TGCAGTGCCCCCCGGGCGGGAGCTCGAATCACAGATACGCAGTATTTT. Residues: CSAPRAGARITDTQYF.

The J gene is TRBJ1-5, the V gene TRBV4-2; tentative D call: TRBD1 (6 bases). CDR3 length equals 15 residues. V was shortened by 5 bases and J by 5 bases, with 16 bases between the two germline ends. Looked up from germline, CDR1 is LGHNA and CDR2 is YNFKEQ. The CDR3 sequence: CASSELQGSHQPQHF. In DNA form, the CDR3 reads TGTGCCAGCAGCGAGCTACAGGGATCCCATCAGCCCCAGCATTTT.

This clonotype has only a few counts. J is TRBJ2-2 and V is TRBV9; D gene unclear. This CDR3 spans 18 amino acids. Germline lookup yields CDR1 SGDLS and CDR2 YYNGEE. V gave up 2 bases and J gave up 0 bases, with 17 bases separating them. The CDR3 sequence: CASSVYPTRSANTGELFF. The CDR3 nucleotides are TGTGCCAGCAGCGTTTATCCGACACGATCCGCGAACACCGGGGAGCTGTTTTTT.

This clonotype has more than one count but fewer than ten. V and J are TRBV20-1 and TRBJ2-7, with 10 bases matching TRBD2. The junction had 6 bases not matched to a gene; V was cut back by 6 bases and J by 4 bases. Germline V gene data show CDR1 as DFQATT and CDR2 as SNEGSKA (reference sequence). The CDR3 spans 13 residues. The CDR3 nucleotides read TGCAGTGCCCTCCGACTAGCGGGTTACGAGCAGTACTTC. As protein: CSALRLAGYEQYF.

This clonotype has at least ten counts. The chain combines TRBV9 with TRBJ2-7, with D maybe TRBD2 (5 bases). V was trimmed by 0 bases and J by 6 bases, leaving 16 bases between them. Germline assignment: CDR1 SGDLS and CDR2 YYNGEE. This CDR3 region has 15 residues. CDR3 in DNA: TGTGCCAGCAGCGTAGATCCTCAGGAGGCGGCCGAGCAGTACTTC. Translation gives CASSVDPQEAAEQYF.

This clonotype was detected a few times. The rearrangement uses TRBV5-1 and TRBJ2-5, with a weak D call TRBD2 (5 bases). The CDR3 runs to 14 residues. Per germline, CDR1 SGHRS and CDR2 YFSETQ. Trimming took 7 bases from V and 6 from J, leaving 19 bases between them. CDR3 nucleotide sequence: TGCGCCAGCCGACTACAACCACTACCCCAGACCCAGTACTTC. It is translated as CASRLQPLPQTQYF. The full variable domain, with the rest looked up from reference TRBV5-1 and TRBJ2-5, is KAGVTQTPRYLIKTRGQQVTLSCSPISGHRSVSWYQQTPGQGLQFLFEYFSETQRNKGNFPGRFSGRQFSNSRSEMNVSTLELGDSALYLCASRLQPLPQTQYFGPGTRLLVL.

This clonotype was counted at least ten times. The chain combines TRBV5-1 with TRBJ2-2; 7 bases are a match to TRBD1. The CDR3 is made up of 15 amino acids. Germline CDR1 is SGHRS and CDR2 is YFSETQ. The trim removed 1 base at V and 3 bases at J, leaving 3 bases unmatched. CDR3 residues: CASSLNTGDTGELFF. As DNA, the CDR3 is TGCGCCAGCAGCTTGAATACAGGGGACACCGGGGAGCTGTTTTTT.

There are many counts of this clonotype. This chain links TRBV29-1 with TRBJ1-1; D is ambiguous. This CDR3 is 13 amino acids long. Between the trimmed V and J ends, which lost 4 bases and 8 bases, there was a span of 17 bases. From germline, CDR1 is SQVTM and CDR2 ANQGSEA. Written as DNA, the CDR3 is TGCAGCGTTGTTTTGGGATCGCGACTAGAAGCTTTCTTT. Residues: CSVVLGSRLEAFF.

This clonotype showed up just a few times. This sequence joins TRBV19 and TRBJ2-3; D not certain. The CDR3 extends over 13 amino acids. Trimming stripped 1 base from V and 6 bases from J, with 8 bases between. In germline, CDR1 is LNHDA, CDR2 SQIVND (reference sequence). The CDR3 coding sequence is TGTGCCAGTAGTATAGCGTCCGGGGATACGCAGTATTTT. It encodes CASSIASGDTQYF.

A few counts support this clonotype. The J gene is TRBJ1-1, the V gene TRBV6-4, with D possibly being TRBD1 (6 bases). Trimming took off 6 bases at V and 8 bases at J, with 19 bases between the two ends. The length of the CDR3 is 14 residues. From germline, CDR1 is MRHNA and CDR2 SNTAGT. The CDR3 sequence is CASSYDRTAKEAFF. The DNA for the CDR3 is TGTGCCAGCAGCTACGATAGGACAGCTAAGGAAGCTTTCTTT.

The chain couples TRBV6-1 to TRBJ1-5; tentatively, D is TRBD1 (6 bases). V lost 6 bases, J lost 3 bases, and 15 bases lay in between. In germline, CDR1 is MNHNS, CDR2 SASEGT. This CDR3 is 15 amino acids long. The CDR3 region is CASSPAGDPNQPQHF. CDR3 nucleotide sequence: TGTGCCAGCAGCCCCGCAGGGGACCCCAATCAGCCCCAGCATTTT.

The rearrangement uses TRBV20-1 and TRBJ2-2; 10 nucleotides line up with TRBD1. The V gene's germline CDR1 is DFQATT and CDR2 SNEGSKA (reference sequence). The CDR3 spans 16 residues. Trimming removed 3 bases from V and 0 bases from J; junction bases left unmatched: 4. CDR3 bases: TGCAGTGCTAGTGACAGGGGGCATTCGAACACCGGGGAGCTGTTTTTT. This codes for CSASDRGHSNTGELFF.

This CDR3 reads CSYQGAGVRETQYF. In DNA form, the CDR3 reads TGCAGCTACCAGGGAGCGGGAGTTAGAGAGACCCAGTACTTC. The V call is TRBV20-1, the J call TRBJ2-5, with TRBD2 identical over 8 bases. The CDR3 has 14 amino acids. Germline values: CDR1 DFQATT, CDR2 SNEGSKA (reference sequence).

The V call is TRBV20-1, the J call TRBJ2-1; 10 nucleotides agree with TRBD2. The V gene's germline CDR1 is DFQATT and CDR2 SNEGSKA (reference sequence). With V trimmed by 2 bases and J by 4 bases, 5 bases remained unmatched. This CDR3 is built from 15 residues. The chain's CDR3 is CSARKGLALYNEQFF. CDR3 bases: TGCAGTGCTAGAAAGGGACTAGCGCTATACAATGAGCAGTTCTTC.

Only one count was recorded for this clonotype. The chain is built from TRBV20-1 and TRBJ1-2; D unresolved. Germline values: CDR1 DFQATT, CDR2 SNEGSKA (reference sequence). Trimming removed 3 bases from V and 7 bases from J, with 12 bases in between. CDR3 size: 12 residues. CDR3 in amino acids: CSASAASGGYTF. The CDR3 nucleotides are TGCAGTGCTAGCGCCGCCTCGGGTGGCTACACCTTC.

This clonotype was counted at least ten times. V gene TRBV6-2 or TRBV6-3 combines with J gene TRBJ2-5, with D unresolved. This CDR3 has 13 residues. Germline CDR1 is MNHEY and CDR2 is SVGEGT. The V end lost 2 bases, the J end lost 2 bases, and 6 bases lay between the germline ends. The CDR3 bases are TGTGCCAGCAGTTACATTGGACAAGAGACCCAGTACTTC. The encoded protein is CASSYIGQETQYF.

The rearrangement joins TRBV10-3 to TRBJ2-3; 15 bases match TRBD2. V trimming: 1 base; J trimming: 1 base; junction bases outside the gene matches: 3. The CDR3 consists of 18 residues. Germline CDR1 reads ENHRY; CDR2 reads SYGVKD. The CDR3 DNA sequence: TGTGCCATCAGTGAGTGGGGACTAGCGGGAGGCGGCACAGATACGCAGTATTTT. This codes for CAISEWGLAGGGTDTQYF.

With regard to this clonotype: A clone one base away is much larger, so this may be a read error. The chain carries TRBV29-1 and TRBJ1-2, with D perhaps matching TRBD1 (5 bases). The CDR3 extends over 13 amino acids. Germline V gives CDR1 SQVTM, CDR2 ANQGSEA. Trimming removed 1 base from V and 8 bases from J, with 14 bases in between. This CDR3 is CSVEGNPRGGYTF. CDR3 sequence (DNA): TGCAGCGTTGAAGGGAACCCTCGGGGCGGCTACACCTTC. The full variable domain, rest sourced from reference TRBV29-1 and TRBJ1-2, is SAVISQKPSRDICQRGTSLTIQCQVDSQVTMMFWYRQQPGQSLTLIATANQGSEATYESGFVIDKFPISRPNLTFSTLTVSNMSPEDSSIYLCSVEGNPRGGYTFGSGTRLTVV.

The V gene is TRBV6-5, the J gene TRBJ1-4, with D maybe TRBD1 (5 bases). V was clipped by 2 bases and J by 6 bases, with 7 bases between them. The CDR3 consists of 13 residues. In germline, CDR1 is MNHEY, CDR2 SVGAGI. The CDR3 DNA sequence: TGTGCCAGCAGTTACGGAGGGGATGAAAAACTGTTTTTT. Protein product: CASSYGGDEKLFF.

This clonotype appeared many times. This chain connects TRBV20-1 to TRBJ1-5; D might be TRBD1 (5 bases). The germline V gene encodes CDR1 DFQATT and CDR2 SNEGSKA (reference sequence). The CDR3 length is 17 residues. The V and J ends lost 3 bases and 0 bases respectively, with 18 bases between them. The CDR3 nucleotides read TGCAGTGCTAGCCGGGACGGGCAGGCATTTAGCAATCAGCCCCAGCATTTT. Translated, it gives CSASRDGQAFSNQPQHF.

This clonotype has only a few counts. The chain carries TRBV12-3 or TRBV12-4 and TRBJ2-1, with D uncertain. V gave up 2 bases and J gave up 4 bases, with 9 bases separating them. The CDR3 has 14 residues. The CDR3 nucleotides read TGTGCCAGCAGTTTAATGGGAAGTTACAATGAGCAGTTCTTC. Translation: CASSLMGSYNEQFF.

This clonotype was seen only a few times. The gene calls are TRBV6-5 and TRBJ1-1, with D perhaps matching TRBD1 (6 bases). The CDR3 has 18 residues. Germline values: CDR1 MNHEY, CDR2 SVGAGI. Between the trimmed V and J ends, which lost 2 bases and 1 base, there was a span of 20 bases. CDR3 loop: CASSYDLRGANSNTEAFF. The CDR3, as DNA: TGTGCCAGCAGTTACGACCTTCGGGGGGCCAATTCGAACACTGAAGCTTTCTTT.

This clonotype was seen many times. This rearrangement joins TRBV20-1 to TRBJ2-1; D tentatively fits TRBD1 or TRBD2 (5 bases each). CDR3 length: 14 amino acids. CDR1 and CDR2 (germline): DFQATT, SNEGSKA (reference sequence). V lost 3 bases, J lost 10 bases, and 19 bases lay in between. CDR3 DNA: TGCAGTGCTAGTGATATCCTACGGGACGCCGAGCAGTTCTTC. Residues: CSASDILRDAEQFF.